These 13 T cell receptor beta chains came from one sample sequenced in a study of naive and memory T cell subsets. Two oligonucleotides, mixed equimolar, formed the beta constant-region primer covering TRBC1 and TRBC2. The ligated cDNA underwent four PCR rounds using SP2 and nested alpha and beta constant-region primers. TCRdb recomputed calls from the UMI-ligation and nested PCR reads with MiXCR, one row per CDR3 protein. The table includes 120,000 to 150,000 distinct CDR3 sequences, roughly 22% detected once. Findings and caveats of the study: Especially in CD8 cells, naive repertoires contained a few larger clonotypes, possibly CD45RA-re-expressing memory cells.

Antigens of these TCRs are unknown. Sequenced material: naive CD4+ T cells from blood. These receptors were collected from a human donor in good health.

The chain couples TRBV2 to TRBJ2-1; 9 bases agree with TRBD1. The CDR3 extends over 15 amino acids. Germline V gene lookup returns CDR1 SNHLY and CDR2 FYNNEI. Unmatched junction bases numbered 7, after V lost 6 bases and J lost 4 bases. The CDR3 nucleotides are TGTGCCAGCAGGGTACAGGGGGCGAGATACAATGAGCAGTTCTTC. The encoded protein is CASRVQGARYNEQFF. Variable domain in full (rest from reference TRBV2 and TRBJ2-1): EPEVTQTPSHQVTQMGQEVILRCVPISNHLYFYWYRQILGQKVEFLVSFYNNEISEKSEIFDDQFSVERPDGSNFTLKIRSTKLEDSAMYFCASRVQGARYNEQFFGPGTRLTVL.

In the case of this clonotype: Germline is not matched at one junction end, which may reflect a read error. The chain's CDR3 is CASSQVAGGPNELFF. The CDR3 coding sequence is TGTGCCAGCAGCCAAGTAGCGGGAGGACCCAATGAGCTGTTCTTC. The V call is TRBV14, the J call TRBJ2-1, with TRBD2 matching over 10 bases. The CDR3 is made up of 15 amino acids. Germline values: CDR1 SGHDN, CDR2 FVKESK.

The chain recombines TRBV7-9 with TRBJ2-5; D remains unclear. CDR3 length: 14 amino acids. The V gene's germline CDR1 is SEHNR and CDR2 FQNEAQ (reference sequence). V was clipped by 5 bases and J by 0 bases, with 10 bases between them. The CDR3 is CASSNGMYQETQYF. The DNA for the CDR3 is TGTGCCAGCAGCAATGGGATGTACCAAGAGACCCAGTACTTC.

The chain combines TRBV20-1 with TRBJ2-1; 9 bases map to TRBD2. With V trimmed by 5 bases and J by 6 bases, 14 bases remained unmatched. The CDR3 is made up of 16 amino acids. Germline V gene lookup returns CDR1 DFQATT and CDR2 SNEGSKA (reference sequence). Written as DNA, the CDR3 is TGCAGTGCTTTCCGGGTGGCGGGAGGGGACCGCAATGAGCAGTTCTTC. Translation: CSAFRVAGGDRNEQFF.

This sequence joins TRBV3-1 and TRBJ2-1; D is uncertain. The length of the CDR3 is 16 residues. The V gene's germline CDR1 is LGHDT and CDR2 YNNKEL (reference sequence). V was trimmed by 4 bases and J by 0 bases, leaving 13 bases between them. In DNA form, the CDR3 reads TGTGCCAGCAGCCGTCTCCGGGCAAGCTCCTACAATGAGCAGTTCTTC. It codes for CASSRLRASSYNEQFF.

CDR3 DNA sequence: TGCAGTGCTAGAGATGCTGGCGGGAGTGTTCTCAATGAGCAGTTCTTC. The encoded protein is CSARDAGGSVLNEQFF. The J gene is TRBJ2-1, the V gene TRBV20-1; 7 bases map to TRBD2. This CDR3 spans 16 amino acids. In germline, CDR1 is DFQATT, CDR2 SNEGSKA (reference sequence). The ends lost 0 bases at V and 6 bases at J; junction bases unmatched: 11.

This clonotype turned up a few times. The chain recombines TRBV30 with TRBJ2-2; perhaps TRBD1 as D (5 bases). This CDR3 comprises 13 residues. The V end was cut by 8 bases, the J end by 1 base, with 11 bases between. Germline CDR1 GTSNPN, CDR2 SVGIG (reference sequence). CDR3 sequence reads: CARTKRNTGELFF. The CDR3 DNA is TGTGCCCGGACAAAGCGGAACACCGGGGAGCTGTTTTTT.

This clonotype showed up many times. V gene TRBV10-3 combines with J gene TRBJ2-5; D call uncertain. CDR3 length equals 12 residues. V lost 3 bases to trimming and J lost 5 bases, with 7 bases between them. The V gene's germline CDR1 is ENHRY and CDR2 SYGVKD. The CDR3 here is CAISDSFETQYF. DNA of the CDR3: TGTGCCATCAGTGACTCCTTCGAGACCCAGTACTTC.

This clonotype has only a few counts. The chain recombines TRBV5-1 with TRBJ2-7, with D perhaps TRBD1 (6 bases). The CDR3 is 15 residues long. Germline lookup yields CDR1 SGHRS and CDR2 YFSETQ. Trimming removed 1 base from V and 5 bases from J, with 16 bases in between. The DNA of the CDR3 is TGCGCCAGCAGCTTGACGCAAGGGGGATACGACGAGCAGTACTTC. This encodes CASSLTQGGYDEQYF.

V usage is TRBV6-5 and J usage is TRBJ2-3; tentative D call: TRBD1 (5 bases). Germline V lookup: CDR1 MNHEY, CDR2 SVGAGI. The V end was cut by 6 bases, the J end by 2 bases, with 18 bases between. CDR3 length: 16 amino acids. The CDR3 protein is CASSHHAQGTTDTQYF. In DNA, the CDR3 is TGTGCCAGCAGCCACCACGCCCAGGGCACCACAGATACGCAGTATTTT.

This clonotype came up a few times. J is TRBJ2-7 and V is TRBV7-3, with 9 bases that match TRBD1. The J segment lost 5 bases and the V segment lost 3 bases, leaving 8 bases of the junction unmatched. The CDR3 sequence is 15 residues long. Germline loops: CDR1 SGHTA, CDR2 FQGTGA. The CDR3 region has the DNA TGTGCCAGCAGCTTGTTACAGGGGGCTCTCAACGAGCAGTACTTC. This gives the protein CASSLLQGALNEQYF.

This clonotype was observed a few times. This chain connects TRBV6-1 to TRBJ1-1, with no clear D. CDR1 MNHNS and CDR2 SASEGT come from the germline V gene. The CDR3 is 13 residues long. Trimming shortened V by 4 bases and J by 1 base, and 7 bases separated the two germline ends. CDR3 sequence (DNA): TGTGCCAGCAGTGTAGTGAAGAACACTGAAGCTTTCTTT. Protein sequence: CASSVVKNTEAFF.

This clonotype was observed at least ten times. The chain joins TRBV5-4 to TRBJ2-1, with TRBD1 matching over 8 bases. The V gene's germline CDR1 is SGHNT and CDR2 YYREEE (reference sequence). The CDR3 runs to 15 residues. V lost 5 bases to trimming and J lost 3 bases; unmatched junction nucleotides: 7. The CDR3: CASRADRAIYNEQFF. CDR3 DNA sequence: TGTGCCAGCAGGGCGGACAGGGCGATCTACAATGAGCAGTTCTTC.